The clone carrying this TCR beta chain was observed a handful of times. This sample stems from a study of graft-versus-host responses after intestinal transplantation. Study as a whole: All recipients were given anti-thymocyte globulin induction, and tacrolimus and steroids were then administered for around three years. Notes on the study in general: Detection of GvH clones occurred in recipient marrow, and some had their first appearance in ileum or blood.

Trimming took 5 bases from V and 3 from J, leaving 16 bases between them. Germline values: CDR1 MNHEY, CDR2 SVGAGI. This CDR3 has 15 residues. Produced via immunoSEQ multiplex PCR; TCRdb's table is partial and in-frame only. This repertoire shows about 9,700 clones, approximately 31% found once; its top ten account for roughly 5.7%. The sample here was alloreactive CD4+ T cells from a mixed lymphocyte reaction culture, taken before transplantation. Subset in this sample: CFSE-low proliferating T cells sorted from approximately 6-day pre-transplant mixed lymphocyte reaction (GvH or HvG direction). The chain recombines TRBV6-5 with TRBJ1-1; no definite D call. The clonotype was recovered from a human patient who was an organ donor for intestinal transplantation. The CDR3 is CASSVNPDFYTEAFF. In DNA form, the CDR3 reads TGTGCCAGCAGTGTCAACCCGGACTTTTACACTGAAGCTTTCTTT.